Presented here are 9 T cell receptor beta chains from one specimen sequenced in a study of tumor-infiltrating lymphocytes in localized non-small cell lung cancer. TCRdb's copy holds only in-frame clones and misses some; the assay was immunoSEQ multiplex PCR. Altogether roughly 13,000 clones are present, about 82% being singletons, with the ten largest covering roughly 12%. Sequencing was performed on uninvolved lung tissue not adjacent to the tumor. These receptor sequences come from a human donor with non-small cell lung cancer.

V gene TRBV2 combines with J gene TRBJ1-5, with 9 nucleotides matching TRBD1. Germline V gene lookup returns CDR1 SNHLY and CDR2 FYNNEI. The ends lost 1 base at V and 5 bases at J; junction bases unmatched: 6. The CDR3 totals 16 residues. The DNA of the CDR3 is TGTGCCAGCAGTGAAGAATCAGGGACAGGGTATCAGCCCCAGCATTTT. Its translation: CASSEESGTGYQPQHF.

V is TRBV5-1 and J is TRBJ1-1; D ambiguous. Per germline, CDR1 SGHRS and CDR2 YFSETQ. The V end was cut by 2 bases, the J end by 1 base, with 6 bases between. The CDR3 consists of 13 residues. The CDR3: CASSLYQNTEAFF. In DNA, the CDR3 is TGCGCCAGCAGCTTATATCAGAACACTGAAGCTTTCTTT.

The rearrangement joins TRBV7-6 to TRBJ1-2, with TRBD1 identical over 8 bases. Germline loops: CDR1 SGHVS, CDR2 FNYEAQ. With 4 bases clipped from V and 3 bases from J, the junction kept 16 bases outside the gene matches. This CDR3 is 18 amino acids long. Here the CDR3 DNA reads TGTGCCAGCAGCTCAACCCGGGACAGGAGATTCGCCCACTATGGCTACACCTTC. Translating it yields CASSSTRDRRFAHYGYTF.

The chain joins TRBV5-4 to TRBJ1-2, with D perhaps TRBD1 (6 bases). Trimming removed 4 bases from V and 5 bases from J, with 15 bases in between. In germline, CDR1 is SGHNT, CDR2 YYREEE (reference sequence). CDR3 length: 14 amino acids. This CDR3 is CASSPGVQRYGYTF. CDR3 nucleotide sequence: TGTGCCAGCAGCCCAGGGGTTCAGAGGTATGGCTACACCTTC.

The genes are TRBV9 and TRBJ2-2, with D unclear. The CDR3 contains 13 residues. The ends were cut back, 2 bases at V and 6 bases at J, with 8 bases in the middle. Germline loops: CDR1 SGDLS, CDR2 YYNGEE. CDR3 loop: CASSVYSPGELFF. The CDR3 DNA reads as TGTGCCAGCAGCGTCTACAGCCCCGGGGAGCTGTTTTTT.

This clone has only one observation. V gene TRBV7-2 combines with J gene TRBJ2-7; D might be TRBD1 or TRBD2, each matching 5 bases. Per the germline V gene, CDR1 is SGHTA and CDR2 is FQGNSA. The CDR3 length is 14 residues. V lost 5 bases to trimming and J lost 0 bases, with 11 bases between them. The CDR3: CASSEGWSSYEQYF. The CDR3 nucleotides read TGTGCCAGCAGCGAGGGGTGGAGCTCCTACGAGCAGTACTTC.

The chain is built from TRBV10-3 and TRBJ2-7; 9 bases agree with TRBD1. From germline, CDR1 is ENHRY and CDR2 SYGVKD. CDR3 size: 14 residues. Trimming took 6 bases from V and 6 from J; bases not matched to a gene: 9. In DNA, the CDR3 is TGTGCCATCAGCCCAAAGGAGGACAGGGGCGAGCAGTACTTC. It yields the protein CAISPKEDRGEQYF.

In this sample, this clone turned up a few times. The chain couples TRBV5-6 to TRBJ2-5; 7 positions agree with TRBD2. The CDR3 consists of 15 residues. The germline V gene has CDR1 SGHDT and CDR2 YYEEEE. V shed 0 bases, J shed 4 bases, and the junction held 6 bases outside the gene matches. CDR3 coding DNA: TGTGCCAGCAGCTTGGGGGGAGGGGCAGGAGAGACCCAGTACTTC. This translates into CASSLGGGAGETQYF. Together with reference TRBV5-6 and TRBJ2-5, the CDR3 gives the full variable domain: DAGVTQSPTHLIKTRGQQVTLRCSPKSGHDTVSWYQQALGQGPQFIFQYYEEEERQRGNFPDRFSGHQFPNYSSELNVNALLLGDSALYLCASSLGGGAGETQYFGPGTRLLVL.

The rearrangement links TRBV23-1 to TRBJ2-1; the D gene is possibly TRBD2 (5 bases). TRBV23-1 is labeled an ORF, and its function is uncertain. The CDR3 runs to 9 residues. CDR3 in amino acids: CAPPGEQFF. As DNA, the CDR3 is TGCGCTCCCCCGGGGGAGCAGTTCTTC.